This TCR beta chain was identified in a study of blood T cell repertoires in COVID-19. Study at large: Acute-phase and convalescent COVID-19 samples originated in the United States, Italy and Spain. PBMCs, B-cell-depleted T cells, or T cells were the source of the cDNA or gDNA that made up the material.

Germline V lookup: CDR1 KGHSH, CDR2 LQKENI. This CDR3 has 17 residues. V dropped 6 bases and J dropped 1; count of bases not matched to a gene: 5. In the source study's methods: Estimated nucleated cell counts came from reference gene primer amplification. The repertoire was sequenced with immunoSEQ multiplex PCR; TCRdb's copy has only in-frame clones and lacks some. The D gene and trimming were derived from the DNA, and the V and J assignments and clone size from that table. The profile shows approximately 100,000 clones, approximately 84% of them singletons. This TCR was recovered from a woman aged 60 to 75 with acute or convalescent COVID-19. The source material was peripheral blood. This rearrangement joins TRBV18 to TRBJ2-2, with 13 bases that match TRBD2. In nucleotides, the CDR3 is TGTGCCAGCTCCTATGGACTAGCGGGGGAGAACACCGGGGAGCTGTTTTTT. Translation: CASSYGLAGENTGELFF.